The next 10 T cell receptor beta chains were all read from a single sample in a study of blood T cell repertoires in COVID-19. Clones were sequenced by immunoSEQ multiplex PCR, and TCRdb holds only the in-frame ones, with some missing. This table holds about 76,000 clones, roughly 85% found once. Sequences were obtained from peripheral blood. These receptors were obtained from a man aged 25 to 40 with acute or convalescent COVID-19.

This clone came up a few times. The sample has other DNA sequences that encode this CDR3 too. This chain uses TRBV28 with TRBJ1-1, with unresolved D. The CDR3 spans 12 residues. CDR1 MDHEN and CDR2 SYDVKM come from the germline V gene. V shed 3 bases and J shed 0 bases, with 2 bases lying between them. The CDR3 sequence is CASSFMNTEAFF. The CDR3 nucleotides are TGTGCCAGCAGTTTTATGAACACTGAAGCTTTCTTT.

The chain carries TRBV28 and TRBJ2-7, with TRBD1 as a possible D gene (6 bases). Germline CDR1 is MDHEN and CDR2 is SYDVKM. Trimming left V 6 bases short and J 3 bases short, with 18 bases between. This CDR3 is 15 amino acids long. The CDR3 spells CASSRRDILHYEQYF. The CDR3 DNA reads TGTGCCAGCAGCCGCCGGGACATCCTACACTACGAGCAGTACTTC.

The CDR3 spells CASSVGTGVVRSPLHF. The CDR3 region has the DNA TGTGCCAGCAGCGTAGGGACAGGGGTGGTCAGGTCACCCCTCCACTTT. The chain employs TRBV9 and TRBJ1-6, with 9 positions matching TRBD1. Trimming at V came to 0 bases and at J to 10 bases, leaving 8 bases not matched to a gene. In germline, CDR1 is SGDLS, CDR2 YYNGEE. This CDR3 is built from 16 residues.

This chain connects TRBV7-9 to TRBJ2-7; TRBD2 might be the D (5 bases). The CDR3 runs 13 residues. CDR1 and CDR2 from the germline V gene are SEHNR and FQNEAQ (reference sequence). Trimming pared 5 bases from V and 5 bases from J, leaving 13 bases between. The CDR3 here is CASSPGEIHEQYF. CDR3 DNA sequence: TGTGCCAGCAGCCCCGGGGAGATTCACGAGCAGTACTTC.

The chain recombines TRBV4-1 with TRBJ2-3; TRBD2 matches at 15 bases. Unmatched junction bases numbered 9, after V lost 4 bases and J lost 1 base. From germline, CDR1 is MGHRA and CDR2 YSYEKL. This CDR3 contains 19 residues. The CDR3 spells CASSLRGLAGGGGTDTQYF. The CDR3 bases are TGCGCCAGCAGCCTGAGGGGACTAGCGGGAGGTGGGGGCACAGATACGCAGTATTTT.

The chain combines TRBV30 with TRBJ2-7; the D gene is possibly TRBD2 (6 bases). The ends were cut back, 0 bases at V and 0 bases at J, with 9 bases in the middle. The CDR3 has 14 residues. CDR1 and CDR2 (germline): GTSNPN, SVGIG (reference sequence). The CDR3, as DNA: TGTGCCTGGAGTGTAGGAGGGAGCTCCTACGAGCAGTACTTC. Its translation: CAWSVGGSSYEQYF. Filled out from reference TRBV30 and TRBJ2-7, the complete variable domain reads SQTIHQWPATLVQPVGSPLSLECTVEGTSNPNLYWYRQAAGRGLQLLFYSVGIGQISSEVPQNLSASRPQDRQFILSSKKLLLSDSGFYLCAWSVGGSSYEQYFGPGTRLTVT.

The rearrangement links TRBV7-2 to TRBJ2-7; D is possibly TRBD1 (5 bases). Per germline, CDR1 SGHTA and CDR2 FQGNSA. The CDR3 length is 15 residues. Trimming took off 4 bases at V and 5 bases at J, with 18 bases between the two ends. The CDR3 here is CASSSQGADENEQYF. CDR3 coding DNA: TGTGCCAGCAGCTCACAAGGGGCTGACGAAAACGAGCAGTACTTC.

The gene calls are TRBV5-4 and TRBJ2-7; 11 bases match TRBD1. The CDR3 sequence is 12 residues long. Trimming cost V 7 bases and J 6 bases; bases outside gene matches: 3. The germline gives CDR1 SGHNT, CDR2 YYREEE (reference sequence). CDR3 amino acids: CASGQGAPEQYF. The CDR3 nucleotides read TGTGCCAGCGGACAGGGGGCACCCGAGCAGTACTTC.

The chain has TRBV6-5 and TRBJ1-5; no clear D. CDR3 size: 13 residues. The germline V gene encodes CDR1 MNHEY and CDR2 SVGAGI. The V end was cut by 6 bases, the J end by 5 bases, with 11 bases between. CDR3 in DNA: TGTGCCAGCAGGCCCAGGCTGGATCAGCCCCAGCATTTT. This sequence encodes CASRPRLDQPQHF.

V gene TRBV19 combines with J gene TRBJ1-6; D perhaps matches TRBD1 (6 bases). CDR1 and CDR2 from the germline V gene are LNHDA and SQIVND (reference sequence). This CDR3 contains 14 residues. Between the trimmed V and J ends, which lost 4 bases and 11 bases, there was a span of 15 bases. The DNA of the CDR3 is TGTGCCAGTAGTACCACAGGGAACCTTACACCCCTCCACTTT. It encodes CASSTTGNLTPLHF.